This is a list of T cell receptor beta chains from one sample in a study of response to subunit inactivated influenza vaccine. TCRdb re-derived calls from the RT-PCR reads in MiXCR, one entry per CDR3 protein. The repertoire consists of 450,000 to 700,000 distinct CDR3 sequences, with 13% to 15% occurring once and the leading ten covering 8.5% to 14%. The sequenced sample was PBMCs from blood, obtained 11 to 12 days after vaccination. These receptors all stem from a man in his fifties who received an inactivated influenza vaccine. The CDR3 runs from the conserved cysteine through the conserved F or W. D genes are given only for firm matches. The size entry is marked missing in some rows and otherwise reads once, few, many or a size class.

cdr3_aa: CASSLGPSGVNEQFF; cdr3_nt: TGTGCCAGCAGCTTAGGGCCTAGCGGGGTGAATGAGCAGTTCTTC; v_call: TRBV7-9; j_call: TRBJ2-1; clone_size: few; d_call: TRBD2
cdr3_aa: CARGRLERGYTF; cdr3_nt: TGTGCCAGGGGGAGATTAGAACGGGGCTACACCTTC; v_call: TRBV7-9; j_call: TRBJ1-2; clone_size: -; d_call: -
cdr3_aa: CASSSTTGTTSRNGYTF; cdr3_nt: TGTGCCAGCAGTTCAACTACCGGGACAACCTCCAGAAATGGCTACACCTTC; v_call: TRBV28; j_call: TRBJ1-2; clone_size: -; d_call: -
cdr3_aa: CASSPGGVADTQYF; cdr3_nt: TGCGCCAGCAGCCCGGGGGGGGTAGCAGATACGCAGTATTTT; v_call: TRBV5-1; j_call: TRBJ2-3; clone_size: few; d_call: TRBD2
cdr3_aa: CSARAPLAGGRGDTQYF; cdr3_nt: TGCAGTGCTAGAGCCCCTCTAGCGGGGGGCCGGGGAGATACGCAGTATTTT; v_call: TRBV20-1; j_call: TRBJ2-3; clone_size: few; d_call: TRBD2
cdr3_aa: CASSNPREPKNIQYF; cdr3_nt: TGTGCCAGCAGTAACCCCAGGGAGCCGAAAAACATTCAGTACTTC; v_call: TRBV6-5; j_call: TRBJ2-4; clone_size: -; d_call: -
cdr3_aa: CASSPGVRSGLYEQYF; cdr3_nt: TGTGCCAGCAGCCCTGGAGTTCGTTCAGGGCTCTACGAGCAGTACTTC; v_call: TRBV2; j_call: TRBJ2-7; clone_size: few; d_call: -
cdr3_aa: CASSPTGLGNQPQHF; cdr3_nt: TGTGCCAGCAGTCCGACAGGGCTAGGCAATCAGCCCCAGCATTTT; v_call: TRBV12-3/TRBV12-4; j_call: TRBJ1-5; clone_size: -; d_call: TRBD1
cdr3_aa: CSARSAGGRTDTQYF; cdr3_nt: TGCAGTGCTAGGTCAGCGGGGGGGCGCACAGATACGCAGTATTTT; v_call: TRBV20-1; j_call: TRBJ2-3; clone_size: -; d_call: TRBD2
cdr3_aa: CASSRSGLAYNEQFF; cdr3_nt: TGTGCCAGCAGTAGATCGGGACTAGCCTACAATGAGCAGTTCTTC; v_call: TRBV6-2/TRBV6-3; j_call: TRBJ2-1; clone_size: few; d_call: TRBD2
cdr3_aa: CASSLVLAVHNEQFF; cdr3_nt: TGTGCCAGCAGCTTAGTTCTAGCGGTGCACAATGAGCAGTTCTTC; v_call: TRBV7-9; j_call: TRBJ2-1; clone_size: few; d_call: TRBD2
cdr3_aa: CSASTGTTYEQHF; cdr3_nt: TGCAGTGCGTCGACCGGGACAACCTACGAGCAGCACTTC; v_call: TRBV20-1; j_call: TRBJ2-7; clone_size: -; d_call: -
cdr3_aa: CASSLSGEAGNTIYF; cdr3_nt: TGTGCCAGCAGTTTATCAGGGGAAGCTGGAAACACCATATATTTT; v_call: TRBV28; j_call: TRBJ1-3; clone_size: -; d_call: -
cdr3_aa: CASSFRRLGSTDTQYF; cdr3_nt: TGTGCCAGCAGCTTCCGTAGGCTAGGAAGCACAGATACGCAGTATTTT; v_call: TRBV7-9; j_call: TRBJ2-3; clone_size: few; d_call: -
cdr3_aa: CSANLAGGSYEQYF; cdr3_nt: TGCAGTGCCAACCTAGCGGGAGGGTCCTACGAGCAGTACTTC; v_call: TRBV20-1; j_call: TRBJ2-7; clone_size: -; d_call: TRBD2
cdr3_aa: CASSAQQHQETQYF; cdr3_nt: TGCGCCAGCAGTGCCCAGCAGCACCAAGAGACCCAGTACTTC; v_call: TRBV10-1; j_call: TRBJ2-5; clone_size: -; d_call: -
cdr3_aa: CAISDDREGSPLHF; cdr3_nt: TGTGCCATCAGTGATGACAGGGAGGGTTCACCCCTCCACTTT; v_call: TRBV10-3; j_call: TRBJ1-6; clone_size: -; d_call: TRBD1
cdr3_aa: CASSFGDPWVF; cdr3_nt: TGTGCCAGCAGTTTCGGGGACCCCTGGGTCTTC; v_call: TRBV12-3/TRBV12-4; j_call: TRBJ2-1; clone_size: -; d_call: -
cdr3_aa: CATSDTGTGIVQETQYF; cdr3_nt: TGTGCCACCAGTGATACCGGGACAGGGATAGTCCAAGAGACCCAGTACTTC; v_call: TRBV24-1; j_call: TRBJ2-5; clone_size: few; d_call: TRBD1
cdr3_aa: CASRPTRETEAFF; cdr3_nt: TGTGCCAGTAGACCAACCAGGGAGACTGAAGCTTTCTTT; v_call: TRBV7-2; j_call: TRBJ1-1; clone_size: many; d_call: -
cdr3_aa: CASSLFDSLTGELFF; cdr3_nt: TGTGCCAGCAGCCTTTTCGACAGTCTCACCGGGGAGCTGTTTTTT; v_call: TRBV7-2; j_call: TRBJ2-2; clone_size: -; d_call: -
cdr3_aa: CASSQDFGVAGNTIYF; cdr3_nt: TGCGCCAGCAGCCAAGATTTCGGGGTCGCTGGAAACACCATATATTTT; v_call: TRBV4-1; j_call: TRBJ1-3; clone_size: few; d_call: -
cdr3_aa: CASRSRQGSPLHF; cdr3_nt: TGTGCCAGCAGGTCCCGACAGGGTTCACCCCTCCACTTT; v_call: TRBV7-8; j_call: TRBJ1-6; clone_size: few; d_call: TRBD1
cdr3_aa: CASSVSSVWDTNYNEQFF; cdr3_nt: TGTGCCAGCAGTGTCAGTTCGGTATGGGACACCAATTACAATGAGCAGTTCTTC; v_call: TRBV2; j_call: TRBJ2-1; clone_size: few; d_call: -
cdr3_aa: CASSITGGGETQYF; cdr3_nt: TGTGCCAGCAGCATCACAGGGGGCGGAGAGACCCAGTACTTC; v_call: TRBV7-2; j_call: TRBJ2-5; clone_size: few; d_call: TRBD1
cdr3_aa: CATSGAGVASGPGTQYF; cdr3_nt: TGTGCCACCAGTGGGGCAGGGGTGGCTAGCGGCCCAGGCACCCAGTACTTC; v_call: TRBV24-1; j_call: TRBJ2-5; clone_size: -; d_call: -
cdr3_aa: CASSESVAEFYEQYF; cdr3_nt: TGTGCCAGCAGTGAATCGGTAGCGGAATTCTACGAGCAGTACTTC; v_call: TRBV6-1; j_call: TRBJ2-7; clone_size: -; d_call: -
cdr3_aa: CASSFSRFKGELFF; cdr3_nt: TGTGCCAGCAGTTTCTCGCGGTTCAAAGGGGAGCTGTTTTTT; v_call: TRBV27; j_call: TRBJ2-2; clone_size: -; d_call: -
cdr3_aa: CSATPEFNRNEQFF; cdr3_nt: TGCAGTGCTACCCCGGAGTTTAATAGGAATGAGCAGTTCTTC; v_call: TRBV20-1; j_call: TRBJ2-1; clone_size: few; d_call: -
cdr3_aa: CAINPRGGVNDEQFF; cdr3_nt: TGTGCCATCAACCCCCGAGGGGGAGTGAACGATGAGCAGTTCTTC; v_call: TRBV10-3; j_call: TRBJ2-1; clone_size: few; d_call: -
cdr3_aa: CASSLSFGQSSYEQYF; cdr3_nt: TGTGCCAGCAGTTTATCATTCGGCCAAAGCTCCTACGAGCAGTACTTC; v_call: TRBV27; j_call: TRBJ2-7; clone_size: once; d_call: -
cdr3_aa: CASIGTRGPLHF; cdr3_nt: TGTGCCAGTATTGGGACCCGGGGACCCCTCCACTTT; v_call: TRBV19; j_call: TRBJ1-6; clone_size: -; d_call: -
cdr3_aa: CASSLSLSNEQFF; cdr3_nt: TGTGCCAGCAGCTTGAGCCTGTCCAATGAGCAGTTCTTC; v_call: TRBV7-2; j_call: TRBJ2-1; clone_size: -; d_call: -
cdr3_aa: CSAPTGGSNQPQHF; cdr3_nt: TGCAGTGCCCCGACAGGGGGAAGCAATCAGCCCCAGCATTTT; v_call: TRBV20-1; j_call: TRBJ1-5; clone_size: few; d_call: TRBD1
cdr3_aa: CSVGSWKSGTDTQYF; cdr3_nt: TGCAGCGTTGGGTCATGGAAATCGGGCACAGATACGCAGTATTTT; v_call: TRBV29-1; j_call: TRBJ2-3; clone_size: -; d_call: -
cdr3_aa: CASSLRDRGLEQYF; cdr3_nt: TGTGCCAGCAGCTTAAGGGACAGGGGGCTCGAGCAGTACTTC; v_call: TRBV11-2; j_call: TRBJ2-7; clone_size: many; d_call: TRBD1
cdr3_aa: CAISGRQDFTYEQYF; cdr3_nt: TGTGCCATCAGTGGGAGACAGGATTTCACCTACGAGCAGTACTTC; v_call: TRBV10-3; j_call: TRBJ2-7; clone_size: few; d_call: -
cdr3_aa: CAWSVRGGRTGELFF; cdr3_nt: TGTGCCTGGAGTGTGCGGGGGGGTCGAACCGGGGAGCTGTTTTTT; v_call: TRBV30; j_call: TRBJ2-2; clone_size: many; d_call: TRBD2
cdr3_aa: CASQRGDEQFF; cdr3_nt: TGTGCCAGCCAACGGGGGGATGAGCAGTTCTTC; v_call: TRBV9; j_call: TRBJ2-1; clone_size: few; d_call: TRBD2
cdr3_aa: CSVEDIWDRNSYGYTF; cdr3_nt: TGCAGCGTTGAAGACATTTGGGACAGGAATTCCTATGGCTACACCTTC; v_call: TRBV29-1; j_call: TRBJ1-2; clone_size: -; d_call: TRBD1
cdr3_aa: CASRLDHRERLYNEQFF; cdr3_nt: TGCGCCAGCCGACTTGACCACAGGGAAAGGCTTTACAATGAGCAGTTCTTC; v_call: TRBV5-1; j_call: TRBJ2-1; clone_size: -; d_call: -
cdr3_aa: CASRLRVENTEAFF; cdr3_nt: TGCGCCAGCCGGTTGAGGGTCGAAAACACTGAAGCTTTCTTT; v_call: TRBV5-1; j_call: TRBJ1-1; clone_size: -; d_call: -
cdr3_aa: CASSLEFYSNQPQHF; cdr3_nt: TGTGCCAGCAGTTTAGAGTTTTATAGCAATCAGCCCCAGCATTTT; v_call: TRBV28; j_call: TRBJ1-5; clone_size: few; d_call: -
cdr3_aa: CASSQVYLAGRTYEQYF; cdr3_nt: TGTGCCAGCAGCCAAGTTTATCTAGCGGGGAGAACCTACGAGCAGTACTTC; v_call: TRBV3-1; j_call: TRBJ2-7; clone_size: -; d_call: TRBD2
cdr3_aa: CASKQGDRVGSTQYF; cdr3_nt: TGTGCCAGCAAACAAGGGGATAGGGTCGGCAGTACGCAGTATTTT; v_call: TRBV11-2; j_call: TRBJ2-3; clone_size: few; d_call: -
cdr3_aa: CSASPTTIYEQYF; cdr3_nt: TGCAGTGCTAGCCCGACTACGATCTACGAGCAGTACTTC; v_call: TRBV20-1; j_call: TRBJ2-7; clone_size: few; d_call: -
cdr3_aa: CASSSQGSMTGELFF; cdr3_nt: TGCGCCAGCAGCTCACAGGGGTCTATGACCGGGGAGCTGTTTTTT; v_call: TRBV5-1; j_call: TRBJ2-2; clone_size: few; d_call: TRBD1
cdr3_aa: CASSFYAGNEQFF; cdr3_nt: TGTGCCAGCAGTTTTTATGCTGGAAATGAGCAGTTCTTC; v_call: TRBV5-6; j_call: TRBJ2-1; clone_size: few; d_call: -
cdr3_aa: CASSRDRGHDEQYF; cdr3_nt: TGTGCCAGCTCAAGGGACAGGGGGCACGACGAGCAGTACTTC; v_call: TRBV18; j_call: TRBJ2-7; clone_size: once; d_call: TRBD1
cdr3_aa: CASSTGQLHTDTQYF; cdr3_nt: TGTGCCAGCAGCACGGGACAGCTACACACAGATACGCAGTATTTT; v_call: TRBV25-1; j_call: TRBJ2-3; clone_size: -; d_call: TRBD1
cdr3_aa: CASSLAQGVGANVLTF; cdr3_nt: TGTGCCAGCAGCTTAGCGCAAGGGGTCGGGGCCAACGTCCTGACTTTC; v_call: TRBV7-2; j_call: TRBJ2-6; clone_size: -; d_call: -
cdr3_aa: CSVLQYEQYF; cdr3_nt: TGCAGCGTTCTTCAATACGAGCAGTACTTC; v_call: TRBV29-1; j_call: TRBJ2-7; clone_size: few; d_call: -
cdr3_aa: CSAVTGSKTLHF; cdr3_nt: TGCAGCGCTGTGACGGGGTCCAAAACCCTCCACTTT; v_call: TRBV29-1; j_call: TRBJ1-6; clone_size: -; d_call: -
cdr3_aa: CASSLSEQGFVNEQFF; cdr3_nt: TGTGCCAGCAGTTTATCGGAACAGGGGTTCGTCAATGAGCAGTTCTTC; v_call: TRBV27; j_call: TRBJ2-1; clone_size: few; d_call: TRBD1
cdr3_aa: CASRIQTSTDTQYF; cdr3_nt: TGCGCCAGCAGGATTCAGACTAGCACAGATACGCAGTATTTT; v_call: TRBV5-1; j_call: TRBJ2-3; clone_size: many; d_call: -
cdr3_aa: CASRPQGDGTEAFF; cdr3_nt: TGTGCCAGCAGGCCACAGGGGGATGGGACTGAAGCTTTCTTT; v_call: TRBV6-4; j_call: TRBJ1-1; clone_size: -; d_call: TRBD1
cdr3_aa: CASSPRSSGAYNEQFF; cdr3_nt: TGTGCCAGCAGCCCCCGTTCTAGCGGGGCCTACAATGAGCAGTTCTTC; v_call: TRBV3-1; j_call: TRBJ2-1; clone_size: few; d_call: TRBD2
cdr3_aa: CASSYWTGLGSSYNEQFF; cdr3_nt: TGTGCCAGCAGTTATTGGACAGGGCTCGGGAGCTCCTACAATGAGCAGTTCTTC; v_call: TRBV28; j_call: TRBJ2-1; clone_size: -; d_call: TRBD1
cdr3_aa: CSATGENVRAYGYTF; cdr3_nt: TGCAGTGCGACTGGGGAGAATGTACGCGCCTATGGCTACACCTTC; v_call: TRBV20-1; j_call: TRBJ1-2; clone_size: -; d_call: -